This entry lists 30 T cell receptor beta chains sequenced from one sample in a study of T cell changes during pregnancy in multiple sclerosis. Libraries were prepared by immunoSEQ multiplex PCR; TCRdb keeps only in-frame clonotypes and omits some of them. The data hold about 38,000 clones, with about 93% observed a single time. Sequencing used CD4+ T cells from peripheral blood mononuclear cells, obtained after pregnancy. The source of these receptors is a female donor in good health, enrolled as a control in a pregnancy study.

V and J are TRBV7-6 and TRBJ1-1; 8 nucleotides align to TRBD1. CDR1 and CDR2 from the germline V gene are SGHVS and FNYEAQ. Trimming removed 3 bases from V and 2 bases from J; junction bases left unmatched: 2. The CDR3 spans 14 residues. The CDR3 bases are TGTGCCAGCAGCTTCGGACAGGGTAACACTGAAGCTTTCTTT. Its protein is CASSFGQGNTEAFF.

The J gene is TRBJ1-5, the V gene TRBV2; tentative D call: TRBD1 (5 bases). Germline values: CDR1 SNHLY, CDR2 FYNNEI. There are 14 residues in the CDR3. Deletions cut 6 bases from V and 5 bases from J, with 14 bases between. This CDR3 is CASRGGAVDQPQHF. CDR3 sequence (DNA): TGTGCCAGCAGGGGTGGGGCGGTCGATCAGCCCCAGCATTTT.

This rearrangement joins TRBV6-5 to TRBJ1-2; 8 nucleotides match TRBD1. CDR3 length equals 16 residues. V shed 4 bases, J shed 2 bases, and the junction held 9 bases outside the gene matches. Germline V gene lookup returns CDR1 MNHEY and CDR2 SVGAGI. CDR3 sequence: CASSSRRTGLNYGYTF. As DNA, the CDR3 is TGTGCCAGCAGTTCCCGCAGGACAGGGTTAAACTATGGCTACACCTTC.

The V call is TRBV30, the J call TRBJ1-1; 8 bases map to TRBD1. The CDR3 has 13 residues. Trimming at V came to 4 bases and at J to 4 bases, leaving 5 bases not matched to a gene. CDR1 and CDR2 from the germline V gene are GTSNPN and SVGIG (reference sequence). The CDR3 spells CAWTQGGATEAFF. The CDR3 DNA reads TGTGCCTGGACACAGGGGGGGGCCACTGAAGCTTTCTTT.

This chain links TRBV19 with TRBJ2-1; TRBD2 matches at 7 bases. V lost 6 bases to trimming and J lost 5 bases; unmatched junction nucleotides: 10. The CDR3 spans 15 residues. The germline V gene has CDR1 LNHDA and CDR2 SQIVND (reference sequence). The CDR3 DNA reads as TGTGCCAGTAGCCTCCCAGCGGGGCTTCACAATGAGCAGTTCTTC. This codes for CASSLPAGLHNEQFF.

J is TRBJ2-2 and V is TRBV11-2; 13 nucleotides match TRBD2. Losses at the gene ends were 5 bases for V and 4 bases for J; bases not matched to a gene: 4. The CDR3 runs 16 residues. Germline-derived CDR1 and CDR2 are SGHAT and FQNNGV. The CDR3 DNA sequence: TGTGCCAGCAGCCGACTAGCGGGAGGAGGCACCGGGGAGCTGTTTTTT. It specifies CASSRLAGGGTGELFF.

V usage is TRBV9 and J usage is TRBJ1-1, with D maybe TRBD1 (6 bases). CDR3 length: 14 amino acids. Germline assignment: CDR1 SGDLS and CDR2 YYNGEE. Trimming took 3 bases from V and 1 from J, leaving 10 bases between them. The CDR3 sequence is CASSEKTGNTEAFF. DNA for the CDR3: TGTGCCAGCAGCGAAAAGACAGGGAACACTGAAGCTTTCTTT.

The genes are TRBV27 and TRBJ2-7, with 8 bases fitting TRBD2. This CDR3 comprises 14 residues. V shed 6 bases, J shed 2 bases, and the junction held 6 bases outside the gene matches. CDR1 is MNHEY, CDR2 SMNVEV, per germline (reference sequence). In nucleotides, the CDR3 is TGTGCCAGCAGCCCAACTAGCGGCCCCTACGAGCAGTACTTC. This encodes CASSPTSGPYEQYF.

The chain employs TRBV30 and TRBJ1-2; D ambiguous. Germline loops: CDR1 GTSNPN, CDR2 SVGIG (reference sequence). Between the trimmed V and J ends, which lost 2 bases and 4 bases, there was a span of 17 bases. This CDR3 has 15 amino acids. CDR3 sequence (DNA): TGTGCCTGGAGTCCCCCCCTCGCAGACTCCTATGGCTACACCTTC. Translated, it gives CAWSPPLADSYGYTF.

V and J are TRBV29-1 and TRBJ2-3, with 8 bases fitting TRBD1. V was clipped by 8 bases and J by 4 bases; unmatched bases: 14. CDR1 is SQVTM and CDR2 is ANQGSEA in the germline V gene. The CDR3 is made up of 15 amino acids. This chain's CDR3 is CSSLRVAGGPDTQYF. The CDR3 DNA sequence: TGCAGCTCACTGAGGGTTGCAGGGGGCCCAGATACGCAGTATTTT.

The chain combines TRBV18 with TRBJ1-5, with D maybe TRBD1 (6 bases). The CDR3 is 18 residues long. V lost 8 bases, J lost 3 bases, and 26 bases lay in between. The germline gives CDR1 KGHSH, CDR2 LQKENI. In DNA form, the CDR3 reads TGTGCCAGCCTTTCCAACCCACTTTCAGGGGACCCCAATCAGCCCCAGCATTTT. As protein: CASLSNPLSGDPNQPQHF.

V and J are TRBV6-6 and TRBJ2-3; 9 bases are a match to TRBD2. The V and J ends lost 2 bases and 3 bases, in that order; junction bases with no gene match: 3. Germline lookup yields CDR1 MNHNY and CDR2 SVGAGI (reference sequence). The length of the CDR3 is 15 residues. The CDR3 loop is CASSYGTSRTDTQYF. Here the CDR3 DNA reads TGTGCCAGCAGTTACGGGACTAGCAGAACAGATACGCAGTATTTT.

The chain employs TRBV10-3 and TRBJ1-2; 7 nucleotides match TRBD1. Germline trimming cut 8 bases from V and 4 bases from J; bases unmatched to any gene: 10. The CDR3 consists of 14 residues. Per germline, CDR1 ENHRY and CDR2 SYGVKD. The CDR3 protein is CAIHDREGGYGYTF. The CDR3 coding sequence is TGTGCCATCCACGACAGGGAAGGTGGCTATGGCTACACCTTC.

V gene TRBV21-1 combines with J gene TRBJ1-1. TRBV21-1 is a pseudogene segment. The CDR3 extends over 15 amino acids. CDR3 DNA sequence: TGTGCCAGCAGCAAAGCGCGGCATACCAACACTGAAGCTTTCTTT. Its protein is CASSKARHTNTEAFF.

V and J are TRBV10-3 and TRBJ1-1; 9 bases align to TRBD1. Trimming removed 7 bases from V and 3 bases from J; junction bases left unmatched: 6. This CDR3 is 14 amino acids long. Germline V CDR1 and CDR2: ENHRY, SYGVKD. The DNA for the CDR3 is TGTGCCATCACCCGGACAGGGGAAGACACTGAAGCTTTCTTT. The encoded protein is CAITRTGEDTEAFF.

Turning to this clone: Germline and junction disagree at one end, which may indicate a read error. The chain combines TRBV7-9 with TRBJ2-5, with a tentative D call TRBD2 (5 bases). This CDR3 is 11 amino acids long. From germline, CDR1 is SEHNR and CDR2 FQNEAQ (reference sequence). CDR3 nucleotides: TGTGCCAGCAGCTTAGACCACTTCGGGAACTTC. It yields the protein CASSLDHFGNF.

The CDR3 spells CASSISVVVNYGYTF. The CDR3 coding sequence is TGTGCCAGTAGTATCTCCGTCGTTGTGAACTATGGCTACACCTTC. The chain recombines TRBV19 with TRBJ1-2; no clear D gene. The CDR3 covers 15 residues. CDR1 is LNHDA, CDR2 SQIVND, per germline (reference sequence). V lost 3 bases and J lost 2, with 13 bases in between.

In nucleotides, the CDR3 is TGTGCCACCTCACAGGCTGGAAACACCATATATTTT. Translated, it gives CATSQAGNTIYF. The chain has TRBV19 and TRBJ1-3; tentative D call: TRBD1 (5 bases). The V end was cut by 10 bases, the J end by 2 bases, with 9 bases between. Germline V gene sequence: CDR1 LNHDA, CDR2 SQIVND (reference sequence). This CDR3 has 12 residues. The full variable domain, completed using reference TRBV19 and TRBJ1-3, is DGGITQSPKYLFRKEGQNVTLSCEQNLNHDAMYWYRQDPGQGLRLIYYSQIVNDFQKGDIAEGYSVSREKKESFPLTVTSAQKNPTAFYLCATSQAGNTIYFGEGSWLTVV.

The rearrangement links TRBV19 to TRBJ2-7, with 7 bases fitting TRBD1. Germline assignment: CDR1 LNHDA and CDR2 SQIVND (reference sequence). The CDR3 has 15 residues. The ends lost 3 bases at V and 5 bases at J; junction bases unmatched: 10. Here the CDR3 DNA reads TGTGCCAGTAGTATTGGCCTGGGACAGAGGAACGAGCAGTACTTC. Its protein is CASSIGLGQRNEQYF.

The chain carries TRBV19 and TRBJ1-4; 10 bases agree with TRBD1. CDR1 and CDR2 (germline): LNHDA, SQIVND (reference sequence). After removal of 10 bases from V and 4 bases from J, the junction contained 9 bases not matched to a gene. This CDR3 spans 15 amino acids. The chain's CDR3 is CATSGQGVFNEKLFF. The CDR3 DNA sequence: TGTGCCACCTCCGGACAGGGGGTTTTTAATGAAAAACTGTTTTTT.

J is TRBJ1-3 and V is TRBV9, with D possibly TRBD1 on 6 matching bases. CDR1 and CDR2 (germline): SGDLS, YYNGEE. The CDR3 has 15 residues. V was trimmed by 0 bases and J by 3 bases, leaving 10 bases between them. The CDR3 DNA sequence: TGTGCCAGCAGCGTAGGAAGCAGGGGTGGAAACACCATATATTTT. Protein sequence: CASSVGSRGGNTIYF.

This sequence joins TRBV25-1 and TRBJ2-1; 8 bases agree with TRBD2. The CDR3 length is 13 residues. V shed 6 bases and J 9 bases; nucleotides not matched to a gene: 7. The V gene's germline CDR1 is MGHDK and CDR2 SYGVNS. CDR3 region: CASSGLALSEQFF. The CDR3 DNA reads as TGTGCCAGCAGCGGACTAGCTCTCAGTGAGCAGTTCTTC.

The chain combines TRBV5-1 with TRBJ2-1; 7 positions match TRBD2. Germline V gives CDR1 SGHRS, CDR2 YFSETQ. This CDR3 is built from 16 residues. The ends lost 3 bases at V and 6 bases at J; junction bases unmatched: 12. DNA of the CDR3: TGCGCCAGCAGCTGGGGGGGTGGGGAAGCGGGCAATGAGCAGTTCTTC. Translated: CASSWGGGEAGNEQFF.

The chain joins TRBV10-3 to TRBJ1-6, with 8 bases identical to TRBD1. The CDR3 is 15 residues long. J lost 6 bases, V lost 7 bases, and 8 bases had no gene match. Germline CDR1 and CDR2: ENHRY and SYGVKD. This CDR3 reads CAITRDGQGNSPLHF. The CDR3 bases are TGTGCCATCACCAGAGACGGACAGGGTAATTCACCCCTCCACTTT.

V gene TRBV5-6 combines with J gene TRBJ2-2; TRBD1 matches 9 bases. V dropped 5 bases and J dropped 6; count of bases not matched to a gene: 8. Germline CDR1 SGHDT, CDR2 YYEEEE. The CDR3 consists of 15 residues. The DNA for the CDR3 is TGTGCCAGCAGTCCCGGGACAGGGTGGGCCGGGGAGCTGTTTTTT. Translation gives CASSPGTGWAGELFF. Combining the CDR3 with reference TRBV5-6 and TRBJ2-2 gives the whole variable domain DAGVTQSPTHLIKTRGQQVTLRCSPKSGHDTVSWYQQALGQGPQFIFQYYEEEERQRGNFPDRFSGHQFPNYSSELNVNALLLGDSALYLCASSPGTGWAGELFFGEGSRLTVL.

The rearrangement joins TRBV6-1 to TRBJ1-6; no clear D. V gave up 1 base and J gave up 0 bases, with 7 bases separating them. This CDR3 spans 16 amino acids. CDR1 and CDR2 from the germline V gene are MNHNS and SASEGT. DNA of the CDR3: TGTGCCAGCAGTGAAGTCTGGAGCTCCTATAATTCACCCCTCCACTTT. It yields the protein CASSEVWSSYNSPLHF.

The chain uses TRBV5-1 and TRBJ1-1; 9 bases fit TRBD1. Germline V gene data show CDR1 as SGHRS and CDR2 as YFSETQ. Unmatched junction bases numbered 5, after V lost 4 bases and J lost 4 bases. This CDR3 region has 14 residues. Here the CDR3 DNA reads TGCGCCAGCAGCGTGGACAGGGGTGGCACTGAAGCTTTCTTT. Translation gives CASSVDRGGTEAFF.

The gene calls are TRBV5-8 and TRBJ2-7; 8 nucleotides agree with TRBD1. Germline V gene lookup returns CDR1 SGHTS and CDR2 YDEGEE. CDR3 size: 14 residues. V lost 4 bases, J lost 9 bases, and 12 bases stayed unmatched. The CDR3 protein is CASSRGESGGVQYF. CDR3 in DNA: TGTGCCAGCAGCCGCGGGGAATCAGGGGGCGTGCAGTACTTC.

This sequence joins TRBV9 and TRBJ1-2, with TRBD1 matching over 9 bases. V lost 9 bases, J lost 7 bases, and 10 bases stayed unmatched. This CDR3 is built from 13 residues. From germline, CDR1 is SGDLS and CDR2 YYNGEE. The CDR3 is CATSGRTGAGYTF. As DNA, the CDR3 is TGTGCCACCTCTGGAAGGACAGGGGCTGGCTACACCTTC.

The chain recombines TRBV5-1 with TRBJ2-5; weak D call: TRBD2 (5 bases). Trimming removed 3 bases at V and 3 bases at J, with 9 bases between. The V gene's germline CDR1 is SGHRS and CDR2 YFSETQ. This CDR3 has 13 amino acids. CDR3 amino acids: CASSSGREETQYF. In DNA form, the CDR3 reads TGCGCCAGCAGCTCGGGAAGGGAAGAGACCCAGTACTTC.